The 14 T cell receptor beta chains listed next were all sequenced from one sample in a study of OX40 agonist ivuxolimab in advanced cancers. Sequenced by immunoSEQ multiplex PCR; TCRdb stores in-frame clones only, minus some. The top ten hold around 1.5% of the sample, which has 95,000 to 100,000 clones, roughly 87% seen once. The specimen was CD4+ or CD8+ T cells sorted from blood, collected in a trial of the OX40 agonist ivuxolimab. The receptors stem from an adult with an advanced solid tumor such as melanoma, head and neck, liver or kidney cancer.

V usage is TRBV9 and J usage is TRBJ1-6; D not resolved. CDR3 size: 15 residues. With 2 bases removed from V and 9 bases from J, the gap between germline ends came to 15 bases. Germline values: CDR1 SGDLS, CDR2 YYNGEE. CDR3 in amino acids: CASSVSMGGGSPLHF. CDR3 bases: TGTGCCAGCAGCGTCTCTATGGGAGGAGGTTCACCCCTCCACTTT.

The gene calls are TRBV7-8 and TRBJ2-3; 10 positions match TRBD2. The CDR3 runs 17 residues. Germline loops: CDR1 SGHVS, CDR2 FQNEAQ. Trimming took 2 bases from V and 5 from J; bases not matched to a gene: 10. In nucleotides, the CDR3 is TGTGCCAGCAGCTTAAGGAGGCTAGCGGGAGTGGGAGATACGCAGTATTTT. This encodes CASSLRRLAGVGDTQYF.

J is TRBJ2-7 and V is TRBV11-2, with D unresolved. Deletions cut 3 bases from V and 4 bases from J, with 10 bases between. The germline gives CDR1 SGHAT, CDR2 FQNNGV. The CDR3 has 13 amino acids. The CDR3 loop is CASSLQWAYEQYF. CDR3 nucleotide sequence: TGTGCCAGCAGCTTGCAGTGGGCGTACGAGCAGTACTTC.

The chain carries TRBV5-1 and TRBJ2-2, with 7 bases lining up with TRBD2. CDR1 and CDR2 from the germline V gene are SGHRS and YFSETQ. The CDR3 spans 15 residues. Trimming removed 2 bases from V and 6 bases from J; junction bases left unmatched: 7. CDR3 sequence: CASSFNGRIPGELFF. The DNA of the CDR3 is TGCGCCAGCAGCTTTAACGGGAGGATTCCCGGGGAGCTGTTTTTT. The full variable domain, rest sourced from reference TRBV5-1 and TRBJ2-2, is KAGVTQTPRYLIKTRGQQVTLSCSPISGHRSVSWYQQTPGQGLQFLFEYFSETQRNKGNFPGRFSGRQFSNSRSEMNVSTLELGDSALYLCASSFNGRIPGELFFGEGSRLTVL.

This sequence joins TRBV11-2 and TRBJ2-1; unclear D gene. The CDR3 runs 13 residues. With 6 bases removed from V and 4 bases from J, the gap between germline ends came to 10 bases. The germline V gene has CDR1 SGHAT and CDR2 FQNNGV. The CDR3 DNA follows: TGTGCCAGCAGGGCTTTCTATTACAATGAGCAGTTCTTC. It is translated as CASRAFYYNEQFF.

The chain uses TRBV30 and TRBJ1-1, with D tentatively TRBD1 (6 bases). The CDR3 contains 13 residues. V was pared by 3 bases and J by 1 base, with 9 bases between. Germline lookup yields CDR1 GTSNPN and CDR2 SVGIG (reference sequence). This CDR3 is CAWSGGGNTEAFF. CDR3 DNA sequence: TGTGCCTGGAGCGGAGGGGGGAACACTGAAGCTTTCTTT.

The chain links TRBV7-2 to TRBJ2-5; 10 bases are shared with TRBD2. The CDR3 contains 17 residues. J gave up 4 bases and V 3 bases, and 11 bases lay outside the gene matches. Germline V gene sequence: CDR1 SGHTA, CDR2 FQGNSA. CDR3 amino acids: CASSFPRLAGVSETQYF. The DNA of the CDR3 is TGTGCCAGCAGCTTCCCCCGGCTAGCGGGAGTATCAGAGACCCAGTACTTC. Full variable domain (remainder filled in from reference TRBV7-2 and TRBJ2-5): GAGVSQSPSNKVTEKGKDVELRCDPISGHTALYWYRQSLGQGLEFLIYFQGNSAPDKSGLPSDRFSAERTGGSVSTLTIQRTQQEDSAVYLCASSFPRLAGVSETQYFGPGTRLLVL.

The J gene is TRBJ1-4, the V gene TRBV28; possible D gene TRBD1, 6 bases. V was shortened by 6 bases and J by 2 bases, with 10 bases between the two germline ends. The CDR3 is 14 amino acids. Germline V gives CDR1 MDHEN, CDR2 SYDVKM. CDR3 in amino acids: CASRLGGTNEKLFF. The CDR3 DNA reads as TGTGCCAGCAGATTAGGGGGGACTAATGAAAAACTGTTTTTT.

As regards this clone: One junction end disagrees with the germline gene, perhaps due to a read error. The CDR3: CASSSGLAVDGELFF. The DNA of the CDR3 is TGTGCTAGCAGCTCGGGACTAGCGGTGGACGGGGAGCTGTTTTTT. This rearrangement joins TRBV7-7 to TRBJ2-2; TRBD2 matches at 11 bases. The germline gives CDR1 SSHAT, CDR2 FNYEAQ (reference sequence). This CDR3 is built from 15 residues.

The chain recombines TRBV6-5 with TRBJ1-5; 11 bases agree with TRBD1. Trimming at V came to 6 bases and at J to 3 bases, leaving 4 bases not matched to a gene. The CDR3 has 15 residues. Germline V lookup: CDR1 MNHEY, CDR2 SVGAGI. CDR3 sequence: CASRMDRGPNQPQHF. The CDR3 DNA sequence: TGTGCCAGCAGGATGGACAGGGGGCCCAATCAGCCCCAGCATTTT.

This chain uses TRBV4-1 with TRBJ2-1; 9 bases are a match to TRBD1. V lost 3 bases to trimming and J lost 10 bases; unmatched junction nucleotides: 4. This CDR3 has 13 residues. Per germline, CDR1 MGHRA and CDR2 YSYEKL. DNA of the CDR3: TGCGCCAGCAGCCAGGTGGACAGGGGCGAGCAGTTCTTC. Its protein is CASSQVDRGEQFF.

This sequence joins TRBV15 and TRBJ2-2, with D possibly being TRBD1 (6 bases). Germline CDR1 and CDR2: LNHNV and YYDKDF (reference sequence). Between the trimmed V and J ends, which lost 1 base and 7 bases, there was a span of 19 bases. This CDR3 spans 17 amino acids. The CDR3: CATSRVGTLLRGGELFF. The CDR3 region has the DNA TGTGCCACCAGCAGAGTTGGGACACTACTGAGGGGCGGGGAGCTGTTTTTT.

This sequence joins TRBV28 and TRBJ1-2; 8 bases line up with TRBD1. This CDR3 comprises 14 residues. From germline, CDR1 is MDHEN and CDR2 SYDVKM. Trimming removed 6 bases from V and 5 bases from J; junction bases left unmatched: 8. The CDR3 loop reads CASSQGQGWYGYTF. The CDR3 region has the DNA TGTGCCAGCAGCCAAGGACAGGGCTGGTATGGCTACACCTTC.

The CDR3 region is CASSLQGRVFDEQFF. Written as DNA, the CDR3 is TGTGCCAGCAGCTTGCAAGGCAGGGTTTTCGATGAGCAGTTCTTC. The rearrangement uses TRBV9 and TRBJ2-1; perhaps TRBD1 as D (5 bases). Trimming removed 4 bases from V and 8 bases from J, with 19 bases in between. The CDR3 is 15 residues long. Germline lookup yields CDR1 SGDLS and CDR2 YYNGEE.